The 6 T cell receptor beta chains below were found in one sample sequenced in a study of T cells after posttransplantation cyclophosphamide. Treatment was busulfan-fludarabine conditioning, a marrow graft, and cyclophosphamide on days +3 and +4. Libraries were prepared by immunoSEQ multiplex PCR; TCRdb keeps only in-frame clonotypes and omits some of them. The sample yields about 6,500 clones, around 80% seen once. The material was CD8+ T cells sorted from PBMCs, obtained approximately 1,500 days after allogeneic stem cell transplant with posttransplant cyclophosphamide. These receptors were obtained from a female patient aged 50 to 65 who received an allogeneic stem cell transplant from a related donor, was CMV-positive, and had no GVHD. The graft donor may be the source of some T cells.

The chain carries TRBV19 and TRBJ2-2; 12 bases map to TRBD1. The V gene end was trimmed by 5 bases and the J gene end by 7 bases; junction bases not matched to a gene: 5. Germline assignment: CDR1 LNHDA and CDR2 SQIVND (reference sequence). CDR3 length equals 15 residues. In DNA form, the CDR3 reads TGTGCCAGTAGTTGGGACAGGGGGCTCGACGGGGAGCTGTTTTTT. Its protein product is CASSWDRGLDGELFF.

This sequence joins TRBV29-1 and TRBJ1-1; unclear D gene. Germline CDR1 SQVTM, CDR2 ANQGSEA. The CDR3 length is 12 residues. Trimming removed 4 bases at V and 2 bases at J, with 8 bases between. CDR3 loop: CSVVPRNTEAFF. The CDR3 nucleotides read TGCAGCGTTGTACCCAGAAACACTGAAGCTTTCTTT.

V is TRBV11-1 and J is TRBJ2-2; perhaps TRBD1 as D (8 bases). V gave up 5 bases and J gave up 8 bases, with 24 bases separating them. Germline CDR1 SGHAT, CDR2 FQDESV (reference sequence). This CDR3 spans 17 amino acids. The CDR3 loop is CASSPPGGQAVIGELFF. DNA of the CDR3: TGTGCCAGCAGCCCCCCGGGGGGACAGGCGGTAATTGGGGAGCTGTTTTTT.

The rearrangement joins TRBV7-3 to TRBJ2-1; TRBD2 is a possible D gene (5 bases). In germline, CDR1 is SGHTA, CDR2 FQGTGA. The ends were cut back, 5 bases at V and 6 bases at J, with 11 bases in the middle. This CDR3 is 13 amino acids long. The CDR3 nucleotides read TGTGCCAGCAGCCCGGGGAGTTTCAATGAGCAGTTCTTC. Its translation: CASSPGSFNEQFF.

The chain links TRBV7-8 to TRBJ2-1; 12 nucleotides align to TRBD2. CDR1 is SGHVS and CDR2 is FQNEAQ in the germline V gene. J was trimmed by 7 bases and V by 5 bases; bases with no gene match: 6. The CDR3 sequence is 15 residues long. The CDR3 region is CASSRLAGDRNEQFF. The CDR3 nucleotides are TGTGCCAGCAGCCGACTAGCGGGAGACAGGAATGAGCAGTTCTTC.

The chain recombines TRBV10-2 with TRBJ2-5; possible D gene TRBD2, 5 bases. The V gene's germline CDR1 is WSHSY and CDR2 SAAADI. V was shortened by 4 bases and J by 10 bases, with 16 bases between the two germline ends. There are 13 residues in the CDR3. CDR3 nucleotides: TGCGCCAGCAGTGGTGGGAGCCCTGGGCTCCAGTACTTC. It is translated as CASSGGSPGLQYF.